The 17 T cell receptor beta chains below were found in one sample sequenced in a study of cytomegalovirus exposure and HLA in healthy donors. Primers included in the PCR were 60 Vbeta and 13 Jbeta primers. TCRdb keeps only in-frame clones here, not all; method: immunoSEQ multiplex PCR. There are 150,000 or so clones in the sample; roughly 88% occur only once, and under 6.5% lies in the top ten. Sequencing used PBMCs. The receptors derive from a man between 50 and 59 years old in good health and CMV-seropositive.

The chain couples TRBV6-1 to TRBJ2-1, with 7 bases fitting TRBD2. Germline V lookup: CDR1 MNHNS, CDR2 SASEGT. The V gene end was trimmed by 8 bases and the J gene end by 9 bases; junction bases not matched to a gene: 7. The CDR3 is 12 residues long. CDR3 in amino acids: CASGVTSVEQFF. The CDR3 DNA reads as TGTGCCAGCGGGGTAACTAGCGTTGAGCAGTTCTTC.

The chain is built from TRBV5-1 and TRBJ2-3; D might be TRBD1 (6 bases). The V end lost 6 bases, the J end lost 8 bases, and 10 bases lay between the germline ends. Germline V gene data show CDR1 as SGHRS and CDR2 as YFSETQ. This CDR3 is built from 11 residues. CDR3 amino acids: CASTFRGTQYF. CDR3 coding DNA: TGCGCCAGCACCTTCAGGGGTACGCAGTATTTT.

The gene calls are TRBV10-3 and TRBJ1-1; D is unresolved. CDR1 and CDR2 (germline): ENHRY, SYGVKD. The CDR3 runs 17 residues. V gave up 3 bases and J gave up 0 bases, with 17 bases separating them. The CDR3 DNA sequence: TGTGCCATCAGTGAATTTTCGAGTACGAATGTGAACACTGAAGCTTTCTTT. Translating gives CAISEFSSTNVNTEAFF.

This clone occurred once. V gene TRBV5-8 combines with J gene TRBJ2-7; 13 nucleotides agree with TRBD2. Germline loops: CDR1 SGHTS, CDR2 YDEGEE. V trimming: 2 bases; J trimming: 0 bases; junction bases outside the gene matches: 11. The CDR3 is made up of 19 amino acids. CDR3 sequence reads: CASSFFPTSGGWSSYEQYF. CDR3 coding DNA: TGTGCCAGCAGCTTTTTTCCGACTAGCGGGGGGTGGAGCTCCTACGAGCAGTACTTC.

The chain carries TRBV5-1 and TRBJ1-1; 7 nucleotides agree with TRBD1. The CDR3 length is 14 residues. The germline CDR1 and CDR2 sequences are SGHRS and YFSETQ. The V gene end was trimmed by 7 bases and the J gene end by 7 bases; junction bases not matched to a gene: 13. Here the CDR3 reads CASRKTGQNFEAFF. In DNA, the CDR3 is TGCGCCAGCCGAAAAACGGGACAGAATTTTGAAGCTTTCTTT.

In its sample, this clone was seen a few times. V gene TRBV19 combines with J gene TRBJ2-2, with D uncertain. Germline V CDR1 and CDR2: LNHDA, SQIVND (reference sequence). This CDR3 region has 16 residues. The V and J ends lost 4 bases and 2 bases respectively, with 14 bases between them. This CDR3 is CASSTLAQRNTGELFF. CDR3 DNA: TGTGCCAGTAGTACGCTCGCGCAGCGCAACACCGGGGAGCTGTTTTTT.

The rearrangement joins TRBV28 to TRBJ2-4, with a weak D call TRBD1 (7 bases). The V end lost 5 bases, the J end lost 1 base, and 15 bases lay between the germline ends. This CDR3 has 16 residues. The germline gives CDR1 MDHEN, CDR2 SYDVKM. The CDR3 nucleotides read TGTGCCAGCAGTCTCCCAGGGGGGTCGGCCAAAAACATTCAGTACTTC. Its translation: CASSLPGGSAKNIQYF.

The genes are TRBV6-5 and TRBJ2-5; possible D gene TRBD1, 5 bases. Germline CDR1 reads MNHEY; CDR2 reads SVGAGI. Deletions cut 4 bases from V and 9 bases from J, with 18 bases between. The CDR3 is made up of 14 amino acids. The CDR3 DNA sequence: TGTGCCAGCAGTTCGGACACGGCGTTACGGGCCCAGTACTTC. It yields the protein CASSSDTALRAQYF.

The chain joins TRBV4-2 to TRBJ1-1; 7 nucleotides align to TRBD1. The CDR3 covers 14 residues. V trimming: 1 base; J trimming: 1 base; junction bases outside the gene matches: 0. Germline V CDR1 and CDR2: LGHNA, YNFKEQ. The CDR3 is CASSQGDRNTEAFF. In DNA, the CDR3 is TGTGCCAGCAGCCAAGGGGACAGGAACACTGAAGCTTTCTTT.

For the CDR3, the DNA is TGTGCCAGCAGCTACCGACAGGGGGCCATTGGCTACACCTTC. Translation gives CASSYRQGAIGYTF. The rearrangement joins TRBV11-2 to TRBJ1-2; 10 bases map to TRBD1. Trimming removed 4 bases from V and 7 bases from J; junction bases left unmatched: 6. Germline lookup yields CDR1 SGHAT and CDR2 FQNNGV. The CDR3 is made up of 14 amino acids.

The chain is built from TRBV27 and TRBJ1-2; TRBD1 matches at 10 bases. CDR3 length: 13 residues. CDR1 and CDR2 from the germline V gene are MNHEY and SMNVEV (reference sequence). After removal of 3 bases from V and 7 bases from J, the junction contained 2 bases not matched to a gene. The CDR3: CASSFRDRGGYTF. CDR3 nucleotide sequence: TGTGCCAGCAGTTTCCGGGACAGGGGTGGCTACACCTTC.

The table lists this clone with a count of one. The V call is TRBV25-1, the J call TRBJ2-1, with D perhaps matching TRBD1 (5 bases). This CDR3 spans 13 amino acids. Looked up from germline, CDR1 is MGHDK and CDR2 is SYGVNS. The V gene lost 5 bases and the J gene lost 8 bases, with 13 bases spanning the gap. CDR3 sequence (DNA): TGTGCCAGCAGTAAAAGGGGTTTGGATGAGCAGTTCTTC. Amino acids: CASSKRGLDEQFF. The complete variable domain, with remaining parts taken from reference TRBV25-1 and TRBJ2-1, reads EADIYQTPRYLVIGTGKKITLECSQTMGHDKMYWYQQDPGMELHLIHYSYGVNSTEKGDLSSESTVSRIRTEHFPLTLESARPSHTSQYLCASSKRGLDEQFFGPGTRLTVL.

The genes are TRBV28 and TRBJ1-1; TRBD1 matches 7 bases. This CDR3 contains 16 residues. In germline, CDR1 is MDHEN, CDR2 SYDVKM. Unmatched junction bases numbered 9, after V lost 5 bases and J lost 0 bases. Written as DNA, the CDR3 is TGTGCCAGCAGTCCCCGTGCGACAGGGATGAACACTGAAGCTTTCTTT. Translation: CASSPRATGMNTEAFF.

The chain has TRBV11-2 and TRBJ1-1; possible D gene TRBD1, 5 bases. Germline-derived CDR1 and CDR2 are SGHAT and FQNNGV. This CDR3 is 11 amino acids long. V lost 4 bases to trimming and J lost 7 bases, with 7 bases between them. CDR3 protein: CASSSTGEAFF. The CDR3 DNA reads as TGTGCCAGCAGCTCAACAGGTGAAGCTTTCTTT.

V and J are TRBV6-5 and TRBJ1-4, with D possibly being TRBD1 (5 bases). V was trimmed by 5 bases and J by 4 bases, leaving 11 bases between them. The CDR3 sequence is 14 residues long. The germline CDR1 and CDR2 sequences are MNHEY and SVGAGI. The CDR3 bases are TGTGCCAGCAGTGGCGGGGCCAATAATGAAAAACTGTTTTTT. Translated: CASSGGANNEKLFF.

The CDR3 coding sequence is TGTGCCACCAGTAGGGGGGGCAGGACGACTAGCATCTCCTACAATGAGCAGTTCTTC. It yields the protein CATSRGGRTTSISYNEQFF. V and J are TRBV15 and TRBJ2-1; a weak D match, TRBD2 (7 bases). The CDR3 has 19 residues. Trimming shortened V by 6 bases and J by 0 bases, and 24 bases separated the two germline ends. From germline, CDR1 is LNHNV and CDR2 YYDKDF (reference sequence).

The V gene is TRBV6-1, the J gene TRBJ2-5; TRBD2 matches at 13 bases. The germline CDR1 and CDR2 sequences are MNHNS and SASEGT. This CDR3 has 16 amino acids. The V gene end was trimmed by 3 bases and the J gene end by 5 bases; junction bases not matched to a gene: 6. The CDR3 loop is CASSDLRTSGSETQYF. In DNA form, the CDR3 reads TGTGCCAGCAGTGACTTACGGACTAGCGGGAGTGAGACCCAGTACTTC.